Below, 19 T cell receptor beta chains from the same sample are listed, as sequenced in a study of shared clonotypes between healthy human individuals. Here immunoSEQ multiplex PCR was the method, and the copy in TCRdb shows in-frame clones only, minus some. The table includes 850,000 to 1,100,000 clones, around three quarters detected once. The sequencing input was memory CD4+ T cells from PBMCs. Specified subset: CD45RA-negative fraction. These receptors were obtained from a man aged 18-30 years in good health. Some clones in this sample may be carry-over from other donors' samples.

This chain links TRBV6-1 with TRBJ2-1, with a possible D match to TRBD1 (5 bases). Looked up from germline, CDR1 is MNHNS and CDR2 is SASEGT. V lost 3 bases to trimming and J lost 4 bases, with 13 bases between them. The CDR3 covers 15 residues. DNA of the CDR3: TGTGCCAGCAGTGAGGGCAGGGCAAGATACAATGAGCAGTTCTTC. Protein: CASSEGRARYNEQFF.

The V gene is TRBV19, the J gene TRBJ2-7; D is unclear. The CDR3 is 13 residues long. V gave up 5 bases and J gave up 3 bases, with 11 bases separating them. In germline, CDR1 is LNHDA, CDR2 SQIVND (reference sequence). CDR3 residues: CASSPLTGYEQYF. Written as DNA, the CDR3 is TGTGCCAGTAGTCCCCTGACGGGCTACGAGCAGTACTTC.

A single count supports this clone. The J gene is TRBJ2-7, the V gene TRBV30; tentatively, D is TRBD2 (6 bases). Trimming stripped 3 bases from V and 9 bases from J, with 15 bases between. The CDR3 consists of 12 residues. Germline CDR1 and CDR2: GTSNPN and SVGIG (reference sequence). This CDR3 reads CAWRRRSGGQYF. The CDR3 DNA follows: TGTGCCTGGAGGCGAAGGTCCGGGGGGCAGTACTTC.

The genes are TRBV28 and TRBJ1-1; the D is unclear. Trimming pared 10 bases from V and 10 bases from J, leaving 22 bases between. The CDR3 length is 13 residues. Germline CDR1 reads MDHEN; CDR2 reads SYDVKM. The CDR3 DNA reads TGTGCCATCCTCTCCGGGCCCCCCTTGAGAGCTTTCTTT. Protein product: CAILSGPPLRAFF.

V gene TRBV28 combines with J gene TRBJ1-3; the D is unclear. The CDR3 extends over 14 amino acids. The germline V and J ends were trimmed by 7 bases and 2 bases, with 12 bases remaining between them. Germline V gene data show CDR1 as MDHEN and CDR2 as SYDVKM. The CDR3 sequence: CASTLWGTGNTIYF. The CDR3 DNA follows: TGTGCCAGCACCCTGTGGGGAACTGGAAACACCATATATTTT.

The chain recombines TRBV2 with TRBJ1-1; maybe TRBD1 (6 bases). Per the germline V gene, CDR1 is SNHLY and CDR2 is FYNNEI. CDR3 size: 14 residues. V shed 7 bases and J shed 7 bases, with 19 bases lying between them. The CDR3 DNA is TGTGCCAGCATTTTAGAGGCGGGGGCCGGTGAAGCTTTCTTT. Translated: CASILEAGAGEAFF.

This chain links TRBV7-3 with TRBJ2-1; D gene uncertain. There are 15 residues in the CDR3. The V and J ends lost 4 bases and 8 bases respectively, with 18 bases between them. Germline CDR1 is SGHTA and CDR2 is FQGTGA. CDR3 loop: CASSSHNGEDDEQFF. CDR3 coding DNA: TGTGCCAGCAGCTCGCACAACGGAGAGGACGATGAGCAGTTCTTC.

This chain joins TRBV2 and TRBJ1-1; D might be TRBD1 (5 bases). There are 13 residues in the CDR3. Trimming left V 7 bases short and J 5 bases short, with 14 bases between. Germline-derived CDR1 and CDR2 are SNHLY and FYNNEI. The CDR3 loop is CASTIRAGTEAFF. As DNA, the CDR3 is TGTGCCAGCACCATTAGGGCAGGGACTGAAGCTTTCTTT.

The chain uses TRBV19 and TRBJ2-7; D might be TRBD2 (6 bases). Germline CDR1 reads LNHDA; CDR2 reads SQIVND (reference sequence). Between the trimmed V and J ends, which lost 1 base and 0 bases, there was a span of 25 bases. The length of the CDR3 is 20 residues. CDR3 residues: CASSIAVPGLAPIGSYEQYF. The CDR3 DNA is TGTGCCAGTAGTATAGCGGTACCGGGACTCGCCCCTATAGGCTCCTACGAGCAGTACTTC.

Details on this clone: One junction end does not reproduce the germline sequence, and a read error may be involved. The chain couples TRBV7-2 to TRBJ1-1, with a weak D call TRBD1 (5 bases). The CDR3 totals 14 residues. The V gene's germline CDR1 is SGHTA and CDR2 FQGNSA. This CDR3 reads CASRLGPGNAEAFF. For the CDR3, the DNA is TGTGCCAGCAGACTAGGGCCAGGGAACGCTGAAGCTTTCTTT.

The rearrangement uses TRBV9 and TRBJ2-2, with a tentative D call TRBD2 (5 bases). Germline values: CDR1 SGDLS, CDR2 YYNGEE. CDR3 length equals 15 residues. V was shortened by 4 bases and J by 7 bases, with 17 bases between the two germline ends. CDR3 region: CASSPRAVGLGELFF. In nucleotides, the CDR3 is TGTGCCAGCAGCCCCCGCGCTGTAGGACTCGGGGAGCTGTTTTTT.

CDR3 nucleotide sequence: TGTGCCAGCAGTGAATCTGGGGCGACGTTCTACACCTTC. This gives the protein CASSESGATFYTF. The chain uses TRBV2 and TRBJ1-2; perhaps TRBD1 as D (5 bases). Germline values: CDR1 SNHLY, CDR2 FYNNEI. This CDR3 is 13 amino acids long. V was shortened by 2 bases and J by 10 bases, with 14 bases between the two germline ends.

This chain connects TRBV4-1 to TRBJ2-5; 9 bases align to TRBD1. The J call is in doubt because the DNA end fits TRBJ2-7 better. The CDR3 consists of 13 residues. Per the germline V gene, CDR1 is MGHRA and CDR2 is YSYEKL. CDR3 nucleotide sequence: TGCGCCAGCAGCCAACGGACAGGGGACGAGCAGTACTTC. Protein: CASSQRTGDEQYF.

The chain recombines TRBV18 with TRBJ2-1; D is possibly TRBD1 (5 bases). Germline V lookup: CDR1 KGHSH, CDR2 LQKENI. V gave up 2 bases and J gave up 3 bases, with 8 bases separating them. The CDR3 totals 14 residues. The chain's CDR3 is CASSPVRGYNEQFF. The CDR3 DNA reads TGTGCCAGCTCACCAGTAAGGGGCTACAATGAGCAGTTCTTC.

This clone was counted many times. This rearrangement joins TRBV4-1 to TRBJ1-5; D possibly corresponds to TRBD1 (6 bases). V was cut by 1 base and J by 3 bases, with 19 bases left in between. The CDR3 contains 18 residues. Germline CDR1 MGHRA, CDR2 YSYEKL. DNA of the CDR3: TGCGCCAGCAGCCAAGCGCGGTTCGGGGGGCGAGACAATCAGCCCCAGCATTTT. As protein: CASSQARFGGRDNQPQHF.

The genes are TRBV20-1 and TRBJ2-7; unclear D gene. Trimming shortened V by 4 bases and J by 6 bases, and 7 bases separated the two germline ends. The germline gives CDR1 DFQATT, CDR2 SNEGSKA (reference sequence). The CDR3 length is 10 residues. The CDR3 DNA is TGCAGTGCTAACTATGCCGAGCAGTACTTC. Translated: CSANYAEQYF.

The V call is TRBV6-1, the J call TRBJ2-5, with D unresolved. The germline CDR1 and CDR2 sequences are MNHNS and SASEGT. The CDR3 is 14 amino acids. The V gene lost 6 bases and the J gene lost 5 bases, with 16 bases spanning the gap. CDR3 sequence (DNA): TGTGCCAGCAGCCGGCCGTATATTACGGAGACCCAGTACTTC. Translating gives CASSRPYITETQYF.

The chain links TRBV10-3 to TRBJ2-5, with 8 bases identical to TRBD2. This CDR3 has 15 amino acids. The V gene's germline CDR1 is ENHRY and CDR2 SYGVKD. V shed 3 bases, J shed 3 bases, and the junction held 6 bases outside the gene matches. In DNA, the CDR3 is TGTGCCATCAGTGATCGGGGGGGGATAAAAGAGACCCAGTACTTC. Protein product: CAISDRGGIKETQYF.

The chain combines TRBV29-1 with TRBJ1-1; 7 bases fit TRBD1. With V trimmed by 4 bases and J by 4 bases, 9 bases remained unmatched. Germline CDR1 is SQVTM and CDR2 is ANQGSEA. The CDR3 has 14 residues. The CDR3 DNA sequence: TGCAGCGTTGCAATAGGGGGCTTAGGCACTGAAGCTTTCTTT. It yields the protein CSVAIGGLGTEAFF.